The clone carrying this T cell receptor (beta chain) was seen once. The data derive from a study of blood T cell repertoires in COVID-19. Study overall: Donors in the United States, Italy and Spain gave samples during acute or convalescent COVID-19. Sources were T cells, B-cell-depleted T cells, or PBMCs; the material itself was cDNA or gDNA.

CDR1 and CDR2 from the germline V gene are SGHNT and YYREEE (reference sequence). The CDR3 totals 14 residues. The V end lost 4 bases, the J end lost 0 bases, and 10 bases lay between the germline ends. In the original analysis: Estimated nucleated cell counts came from reference gene primer amplification. Profiling relied on immunoSEQ multiplex PCR, and the TCRdb table lists in-frame clones only, not all of them. V, J and clone size are those of that table, while D and trimming were read from the DNA. The data contain around 62,000 clones, roughly 83% of them singletons. This sequence was found in a man in his fifties or sixties with active COVID-19. Sequencing was carried out using peripheral blood. V and J are TRBV5-4 and TRBJ1-1; D is unclear. The CDR3 nucleotides read TGTGCCAGCAGCGGAGGTTTCATGAACACTGAAGCTTTCTTT. This sequence encodes CASSGGFMNTEAFF.